This T cell receptor beta chain was sequenced during a study of CD8 T cells in ankylosing spondylitis. The study, taken as a whole, reports: Disease-linked clones reportedly concentrated significantly in matched ankylosing spondylitis synovial fluid.

This CDR3 contains 13 residues. V was pared by 7 bases and J by 3 bases, with 4 bases of the junction left unmatched. Germline V gene data show CDR1 as LGHDT and CDR2 as YNNKEL (reference sequence). By quantitative 5'-RACE with molecular barcodes, the TCR beta libraries were made. Each CDR3 protein gets one entry after TCRdb re-called the 5' RACE reads with MiXCR. The sample lists 150,000 to 250,000 distinct CDR3 sequences, around 13% seen once, with about 17% in the top ten. This clonotype was detected a few times. Its antigen is still unknown. The sequence was collected from a male donor with ankylosing spondylitis or in good health (not recorded which). The chain employs TRBV3-1 and TRBJ2-7; 9 positions agree with TRBD1. What was sequenced was blood, either unsorted or a sorted T cell fraction (not recorded which). DNA of the CDR3: TGTGCCAGCAACCCGGGACAGGGCTACGAGCAGTACTTC. Translating it yields CASNPGQGYEQYF.